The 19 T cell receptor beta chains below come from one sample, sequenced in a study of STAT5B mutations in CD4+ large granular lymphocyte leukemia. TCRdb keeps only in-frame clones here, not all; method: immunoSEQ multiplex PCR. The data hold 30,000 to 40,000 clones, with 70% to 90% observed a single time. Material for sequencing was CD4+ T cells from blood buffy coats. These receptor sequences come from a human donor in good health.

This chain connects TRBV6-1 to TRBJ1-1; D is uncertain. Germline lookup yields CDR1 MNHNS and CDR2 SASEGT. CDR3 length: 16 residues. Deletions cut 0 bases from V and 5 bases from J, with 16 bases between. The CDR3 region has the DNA TGTGCCAGCAGTGAAGCGCGGGTGGGCTTTGGGACTGAAGCTTTCTTT. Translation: CASSEARVGFGTEAFF.

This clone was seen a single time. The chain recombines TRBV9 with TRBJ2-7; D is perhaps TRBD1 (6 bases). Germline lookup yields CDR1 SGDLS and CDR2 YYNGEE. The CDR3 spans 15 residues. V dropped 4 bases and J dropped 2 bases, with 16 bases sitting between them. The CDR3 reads CASSSSGTPTYEQYF. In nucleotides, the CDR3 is TGTGCCAGCAGCTCATCCGGGACACCTACCTACGAGCAGTACTTC.

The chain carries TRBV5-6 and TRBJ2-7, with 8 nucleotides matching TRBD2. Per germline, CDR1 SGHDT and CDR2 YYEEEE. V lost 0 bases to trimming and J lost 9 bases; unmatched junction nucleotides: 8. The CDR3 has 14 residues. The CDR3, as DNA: TGTGCCAGCAGCTTGGGGAGCGGGAGATCTGGGCAGTACTTC. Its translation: CASSLGSGRSGQYF.

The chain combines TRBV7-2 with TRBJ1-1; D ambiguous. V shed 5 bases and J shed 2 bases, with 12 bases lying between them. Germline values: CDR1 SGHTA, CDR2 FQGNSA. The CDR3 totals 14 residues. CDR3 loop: CASSPIPINTEAFF. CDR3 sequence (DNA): TGTGCCAGCAGCCCGATACCCATCAACACTGAAGCTTTCTTT.

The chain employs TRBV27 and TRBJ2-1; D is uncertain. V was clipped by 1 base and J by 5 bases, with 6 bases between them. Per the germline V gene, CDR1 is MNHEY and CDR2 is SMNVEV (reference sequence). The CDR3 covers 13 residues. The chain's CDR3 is CASSLWQNNEQFF. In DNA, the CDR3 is TGTGCCAGCAGTTTATGGCAGAACAATGAGCAGTTCTTC.

CDR3: CASSPRGGQGASQPQHF. Here the CDR3 DNA reads TGTGCCAGCTCACCAAGGGGTGGACAGGGGGCAAGCCAGCCCCAGCATTTT. The chain joins TRBV18 to TRBJ1-5; TRBD1 matches at 11 bases. This CDR3 region has 17 residues. V was pared by 2 bases and J by 7 bases, with 10 bases of the junction left unmatched. Germline assignment: CDR1 KGHSH and CDR2 LQKENI.

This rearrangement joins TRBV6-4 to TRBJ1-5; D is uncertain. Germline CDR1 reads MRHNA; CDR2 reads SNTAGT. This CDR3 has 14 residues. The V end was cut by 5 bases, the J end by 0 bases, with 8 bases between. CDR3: CASSPQLSNQPQHF. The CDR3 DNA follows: TGTGCCAGCAGTCCACAGCTTAGCAATCAGCCCCAGCATTTT.

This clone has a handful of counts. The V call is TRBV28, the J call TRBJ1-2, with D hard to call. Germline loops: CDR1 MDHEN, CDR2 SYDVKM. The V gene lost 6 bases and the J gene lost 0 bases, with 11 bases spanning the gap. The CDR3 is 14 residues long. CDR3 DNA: TGTGCCAGCAGCTTGACGGCTGCTAACTATGGCTACACCTTC. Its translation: CASSLTAANYGYTF.

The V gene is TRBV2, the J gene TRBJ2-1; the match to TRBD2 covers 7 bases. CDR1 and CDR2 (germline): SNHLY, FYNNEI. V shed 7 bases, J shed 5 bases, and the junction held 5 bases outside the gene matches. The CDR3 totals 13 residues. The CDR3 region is CASTLLADNEQFF. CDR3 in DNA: TGTGCCAGCACTCTTCTAGCGGACAATGAGCAGTTCTTC.

CDR3 coding DNA: TGTGCCAGCAGCAGTCGACGGGTTCTAAGCTCCTACGAGCAGTACTTC. It yields the protein CASSSRRVLSSYEQYF. The genes are TRBV5-6 and TRBJ2-7; D is unresolved. The CDR3 consists of 16 residues. From germline, CDR1 is SGHDT and CDR2 YYEEEE. With 4 bases removed from V and 0 bases from J, the gap between germline ends came to 17 bases.

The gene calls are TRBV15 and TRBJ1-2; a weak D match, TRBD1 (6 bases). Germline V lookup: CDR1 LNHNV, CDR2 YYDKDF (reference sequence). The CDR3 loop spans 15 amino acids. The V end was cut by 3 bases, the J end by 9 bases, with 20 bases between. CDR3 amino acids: CATSRGIGGSRSYTF. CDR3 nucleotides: TGTGCCACCAGCAGGGGTATAGGGGGAAGTAGGAGCTACACCTTC.

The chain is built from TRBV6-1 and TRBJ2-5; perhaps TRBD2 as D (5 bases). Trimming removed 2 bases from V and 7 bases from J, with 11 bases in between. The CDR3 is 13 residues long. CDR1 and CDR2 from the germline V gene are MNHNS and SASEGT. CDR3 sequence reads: CASSELGGGTQYF. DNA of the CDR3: TGTGCCAGCAGTGAACTGGGCGGAGGGACCCAGTACTTC.

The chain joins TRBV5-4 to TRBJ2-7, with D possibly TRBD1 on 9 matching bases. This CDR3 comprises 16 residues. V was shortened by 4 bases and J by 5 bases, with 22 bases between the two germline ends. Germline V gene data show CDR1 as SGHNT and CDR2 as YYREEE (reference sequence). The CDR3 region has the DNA TGTGCCAGCAGCCCGGGGGGGACAGGGAAACCCCACGAGCAGTACTTC. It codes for CASSPGGTGKPHEQYF.

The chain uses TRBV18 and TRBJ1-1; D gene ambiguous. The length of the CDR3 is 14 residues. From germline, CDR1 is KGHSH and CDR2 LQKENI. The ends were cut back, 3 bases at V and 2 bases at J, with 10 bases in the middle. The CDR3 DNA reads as TGTGCCAGCTCACCTGTAGGCGGTAACACTGAAGCTTTCTTT. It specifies CASSPVGGNTEAFF.

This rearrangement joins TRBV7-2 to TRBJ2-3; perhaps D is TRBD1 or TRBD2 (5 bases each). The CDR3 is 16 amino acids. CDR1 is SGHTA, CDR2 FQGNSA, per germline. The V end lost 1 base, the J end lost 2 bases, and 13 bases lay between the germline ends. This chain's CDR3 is CASSLVRGSNTDTQYF. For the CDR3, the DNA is TGTGCCAGCAGCTTAGTCCGGGGCTCGAACACAGATACGCAGTATTTT.

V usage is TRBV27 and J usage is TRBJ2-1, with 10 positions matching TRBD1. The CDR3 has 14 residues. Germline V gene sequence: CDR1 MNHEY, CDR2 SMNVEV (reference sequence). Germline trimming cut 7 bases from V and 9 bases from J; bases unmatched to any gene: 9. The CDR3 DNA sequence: TGTGCCAGCAATCCCGACAGGGGGCTTGGTGAGCAGTTCTTC. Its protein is CASNPDRGLGEQFF.

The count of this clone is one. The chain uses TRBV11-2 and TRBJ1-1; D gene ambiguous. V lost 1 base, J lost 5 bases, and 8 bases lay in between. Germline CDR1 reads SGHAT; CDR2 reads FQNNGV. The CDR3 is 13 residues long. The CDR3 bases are TGTGCCAGCAGCTTAGTGGCCAGAACTGAAGCTTTCTTT. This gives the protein CASSLVARTEAFF.

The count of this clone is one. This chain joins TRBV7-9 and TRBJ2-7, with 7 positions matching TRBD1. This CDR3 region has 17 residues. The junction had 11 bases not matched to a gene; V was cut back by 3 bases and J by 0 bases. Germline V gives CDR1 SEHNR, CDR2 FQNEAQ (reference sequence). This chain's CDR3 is CASSFFPGQQTSYEQYF. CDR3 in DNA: TGTGCCAGCAGCTTCTTTCCGGGACAGCAAACCTCCTACGAGCAGTACTTC.

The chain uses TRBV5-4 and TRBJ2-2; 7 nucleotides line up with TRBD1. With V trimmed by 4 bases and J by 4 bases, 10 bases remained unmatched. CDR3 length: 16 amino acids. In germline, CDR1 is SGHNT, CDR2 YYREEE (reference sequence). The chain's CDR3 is CASSRAETGTTGELFF. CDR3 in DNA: TGTGCCAGCAGCCGTGCCGAGACAGGGACCACCGGGGAGCTGTTTTTT.